The rows below give T cell receptor beta chains drawn from one sample of a study of T-cell memory formation after mild COVID-19. TCRdb re-derived calls from the 5' RACE reads in MiXCR, one entry per CDR3 protein. The table includes about 440,000 distinct CDR3 sequences, 20% detected once. Sequencing was carried out using PBMCs or a T cell subset sorted from them (not recorded which). All receptors come from an adult woman who had mild COVID-19 (a few samples of this study predate the infection). Cell type and time point are not known. Each CDR3 is given without its conserved first and last residue. For some rows the clone size is stated as once, few or many, or as a class when expanded; others skip it.

>TRBJ2-7|.|TRBV4-2
ASSPGGASDPYEQY
>TRBJ2-5|.|TRBV12-3/TRBV12-4
ASNPRGGGQETQY
>TRBJ1-2|few|TRBV27
ASSRTLNYGYT
>TRBJ2-7|few|TRBV5-4
ASSLEGLIGTGVKQY
>TRBJ2-5|.|TRBV24-1
ATSDSGLMKRTQY
>TRBJ2-7|.|TRBV7-6
ASSSRGGLDEQY
>TRBJ2-7|.|TRBV12-3/TRBV12-4
ASSSSGEPYEQY
>TRBJ1-2|.|TRBV25-1
ASSELVGGYT
>TRBJ2-3|.|TRBV7-2
ASTPSVWGTDTQY
>TRBJ1-2|.|TRBV6-5
ASSYTGQAYGYT
>TRBJ2-5|.|TRBV20-1
SARAMVSVLIQETQY
>TRBJ2-7|.|TRBV11-3
ASSLDVQRPYYEQY
>TRBJ2-2|few|TRBV5-1
ASSFGTGGLNTGELF
>TRBJ2-3|few|TRBV3-1
ASSHGQVLRGHMDTQY
>TRBJ2-1|few|TRBV11-2
ASSRPGPRTRYNEQF
>TRBJ2-5|few|TRBV3-1
ASSQDGALRGQETQY
>TRBJ2-1|few|TRBV29-1
SVEGLAGGEQF
>TRBJ2-7|.|TRBV12-3/TRBV12-4
ASSLIGLNSYEQY
>TRBJ2-3|.|TRBV15
ATSRVETSTDTQY
>TRBJ1-5|.|TRBV2
ASSHPVSVNQPQH
>TRBJ2-7|few|TRBV4-2
ASSQDRGLAVYEQY
>TRBJ1-6|.|TRBV7-9
ASSLETGEGSPLH
>TRBJ1-5|few|TRBV6-2/TRBV6-3
ASISWDTYQPQH
>TRBJ2-7|few|TRBV7-2
ASSLVAAGEQY
>TRBJ1-6|few|TRBV3-1
ASSQVTGTGGSPLH